This T cell receptor (beta chain) was obtained from a study of shared clonotypes between healthy human individuals. Whole-study results and caveats: Read depth was anticipated to influence clonotype sharing among donors. Between a few donors, naive CD4 clonotypes were shared at a level of approximately 5%. Memory subsets generally showed lower estimated richness than naive subsets.

Assay used: immunoSEQ multiplex PCR; TCRdb lists only in-frame clones, some missing. The data hold hundreds of thousands of clones, with 80% to 95% observed a single time. Terminally differentiated effector memory CD45RA+ cells were left out of the naive CD8 fraction, which was CD45RO-negative and positively selected for CCR7. Turning to this clone: Its antigen remains unknown.

The sequenced sample consisted of naive CD8+ T cells sorted from blood. The origin of this receptor is a man aged 25-40 years in good health.

The CDR3 here is CASRRRDYNYEQYF. The CDR3 bases are TGTGCCAGCAGGCGCCGGGACTATAACTACGAGCAGTACTTC. This chain connects TRBV6-5 to TRBJ2-7, with 7 bases lining up with TRBD2. The CDR3 covers 14 residues. Germline V gene data show CDR1 as MNHEY and CDR2 as SVGAGI. V lost 6 bases, J lost 3 bases, and 8 bases stayed unmatched.